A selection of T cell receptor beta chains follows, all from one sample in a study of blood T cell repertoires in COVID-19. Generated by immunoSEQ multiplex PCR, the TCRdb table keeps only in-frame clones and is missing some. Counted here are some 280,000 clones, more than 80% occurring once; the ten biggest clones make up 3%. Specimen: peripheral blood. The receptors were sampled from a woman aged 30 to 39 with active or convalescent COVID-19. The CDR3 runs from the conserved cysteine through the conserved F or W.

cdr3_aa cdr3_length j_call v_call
CASSGDQGASGYTF 14 TRBJ1-2 TRBV9
CASSFRLAWGETQYF 15 TRBJ2-5 TRBV5-1
CASSIPRRGFYGYTF 15 TRBJ1-2 TRBV28
CASSPKGSSNYGYTF 15 TRBJ1-2 TRBV9
CATSDQTSGGYNEQFF 16 TRBJ2-1 TRBV24-1
CASSSAGAGEKLFF 14 TRBJ1-4 TRBV3-1/TRBV3-2
CASKRQGAANTGELFF 16 TRBJ2-2 TRBV7-6
CASSYRTGTGNTEAFF 16 TRBJ1-1 TRBV6-5
CASSSAGQGVVGYTF 15 TRBJ1-2 TRBV28
CASSLYLGTVSGYTF 15 TRBJ1-2 TRBV7-2
CASSISPAGALGNEQFF 17 TRBJ2-1 TRBV19
CASSLPIWTGSEEGYGYTF 19 TRBJ1-2 TRBV11-3
CASSVFRDTRSGELFF 16 TRBJ2-2 TRBV6-2/TRBV6-3
CATSRDRTDGNTIYF 15 TRBJ1-3 TRBV15
CASSTQTGWLFEQYF 15 TRBJ2-7 TRBV28
CAIGGTGEREKLFF 14 TRBJ1-4 TRBV10-3
CASSLNSASGNTIYF 15 TRBJ1-3 TRBV27
CAIAQGREGGNTIYF 15 TRBJ1-3 TRBV10-3
CASSISLAGGRNEQFF 16 TRBJ2-1 TRBV19
CASSPRGSKTQYF 13 TRBJ2-5 TRBV12-3/TRBV12-4
CAAKVGTNNEQFF 13 TRBJ2-1 TRBV7-9
CASSQAEGAKLFF 13 TRBJ1-4 TRBV4-3
CATSDPQASGNTGELFF 17 TRBJ2-2 TRBV24-1
CASRPRGGRGNTIYF 15 TRBJ1-3 TRBV19
CASTGQGKTEQFF 13 TRBJ2-1 TRBV2
CASSLAAGAYNEQFF 15 TRBJ2-1 TRBV7-2
CASSDRGTTPLHF 13 TRBJ1-6 TRBV6-2/TRBV6-3
CASSLLAGGWAEAFF 15 TRBJ1-1 TRBV7-2
CASSEQRGGGNEQFF 15 TRBJ2-1 TRBV6-1
CASSVVTGAEAFF 13 TRBJ1-1 TRBV9
CASSQARGFEKLFF 14 TRBJ1-4 TRBV14
CASSSGNQPQHF 12 TRBJ1-5 TRBV27
CASSLGQSAQPQHF 14 TRBJ1-5 TRBV7-6
CASSLTGTSGEYEQYF 16 TRBJ2-7 TRBV5-1
CASSELRGQTRNEKLFF 17 TRBJ1-4 TRBV25-1
CASSDHRGERGYTF 14 TRBJ1-2 TRBV6-1
CASSSDRTNSPLHF 14 TRBJ1-6 TRBV6-5
CASSHSRTASNQPQHF 16 TRBJ1-5 TRBV4-1
CASSLGQGAGNEQFF 15 TRBJ2-1 TRBV11-2
CASSIVGTATGGYTF 15 TRBJ1-2 TRBV19
CASSPPGQRGQETQYF 16 TRBJ2-5 TRBV9
CASSYRGPGQGYEQYF 16 TRBJ2-7 TRBV6-6
CASSPLPGGTQYF 13 TRBJ2-3 TRBV7-2
CAISSGSTSNQPQHF 15 TRBJ1-5 TRBV10-3
CASSQRTGGEDEQYF 15 TRBJ2-7 TRBV4-3
CASSNPRQVGGLAPLHF 17 TRBJ1-6 TRBV28
CASSLDGQGTDTQYF 15 TRBJ2-3 TRBV5-1
CASSWGGTGELFF 13 TRBJ2-2 TRBV12-3/TRBV12-4